This record covers a single T cell receptor (beta chain). The data stem from a study of blood T cells in healthy people across ages. The authors ran a second PCR of roughly 6 to 11 cycles using a sample-barcoded 5' primer and a J-beta primer mix. TCRdb re-derived calls from the 5' RACE reads in MiXCR, one entry per CDR3 protein. The sample records more than 800,000 distinct CDR3 sequences, 40% to 55% being singletons. The origin of this receptor is a woman aged 60-75 years in good health. Sequenced: blood.

Here the CDR3 reads CSVEGPGGSYEQYF. CDR3 coding DNA: TGCAGCGTTGAAGGGCCAGGAGGTTCCTACGAGCAGTACTTC. The chain combines TRBV29-1 with TRBJ2-7, with D tentatively TRBD2 (5 bases). Per the germline V gene, CDR1 is SQVTM and CDR2 is ANQGSEA. V lost 1 base and J lost 1, with 11 bases in between. CDR3 length equals 14 residues.